This record looks at one T cell receptor (beta chain) sequence and its context. This sample was taken from a study of T cell repertoires in cytomegalovirus infection. Overall study context: Public TCR beta signatures marked donors with CMV infection and the matching HLA.

V lost 3 bases and J lost 1, with 13 bases in between. The germline gives CDR1 SNHLY, CDR2 FYNNEI. The CDR3 is made up of 15 amino acids. TCRdb re-analysed the reads in MiXCR, keeping a single row per CDR3 protein. Of more than 500,000 distinct CDR3 sequences listed, 15% to 20% are singletons. The genes are TRBV2 and TRBJ2-7, with a tentative D call TRBD1 (5 bases). This clonotype was obtained from a human donor in good health (CMV status not recorded). Some clones in this sample may be carry-over from other donors' samples. The material sequenced was CD8+ T cells from PBMCs. The CDR3 loop is CASSEYRSRSYEQYF. CDR3 coding DNA: TGTGCCAGCAGTGAGTACAGGTCGAGGTCCTACGAGCAGTACTTC.